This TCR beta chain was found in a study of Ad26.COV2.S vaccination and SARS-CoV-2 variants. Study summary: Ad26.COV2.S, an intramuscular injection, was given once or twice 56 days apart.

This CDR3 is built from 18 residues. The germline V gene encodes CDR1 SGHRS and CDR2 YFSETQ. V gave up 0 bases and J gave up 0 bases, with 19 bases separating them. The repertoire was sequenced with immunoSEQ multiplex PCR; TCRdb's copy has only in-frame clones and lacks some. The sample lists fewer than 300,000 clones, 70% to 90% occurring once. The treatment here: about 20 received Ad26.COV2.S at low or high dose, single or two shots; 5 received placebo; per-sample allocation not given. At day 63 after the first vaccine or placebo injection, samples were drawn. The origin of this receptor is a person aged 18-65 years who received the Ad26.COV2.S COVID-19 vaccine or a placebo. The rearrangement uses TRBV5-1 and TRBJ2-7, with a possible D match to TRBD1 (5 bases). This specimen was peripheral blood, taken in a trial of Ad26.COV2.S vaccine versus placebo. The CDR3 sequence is CASSLGGRAHSSSYEQYF. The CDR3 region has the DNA TGCGCCAGCAGCTTGGGAGGCAGGGCCCACTCTAGCTCCTACGAGCAGTACTTC.